A selection of T cell receptor beta chains follows, all from one sample in a study of OX40 agonist ivuxolimab in advanced cancers. Only in-frame clones appear in the TCRdb table, and some are missing; sequencing was by immunoSEQ multiplex PCR. Of approximately 57,000 clones listed, about 83% were seen once; the top ten hold approximately 3.3%. The source material was CD4+ or CD8+ T cells sorted from blood, sampled in a trial of the OX40 agonist ivuxolimab. These receptors came from an adult with an advanced solid tumor such as melanoma, head and neck, liver or kidney cancer. The CDR3 runs from the conserved cysteine through the conserved F or W. The D gene is left open where the match is weak. For some rows the clone size is stated as once, few or many, or as a class when expanded; others skip it.

size: few; V: TRBV27; J: TRBJ1-4; D: .; DNA: TGTGCCAGCAGTTCTGGGATGGCGCGGAAACTGTTTTTT; CDR3: CASSSGMARKLFF
size: .; V: TRBV28; J: TRBJ1-2; D: TRBD1; DNA: TGTGCCAGCAGCCCCCGGGACAGCTACTATGGCTACACCTTC; CDR3: CASSPRDSYYGYTF
size: .; V: TRBV7-2; J: TRBJ2-1; D: .; DNA: TGTGCCAGCAGCTTAGGGGGCTCCAACAATGAGCAGTTCTTC; CDR3: CASSLGGSNNEQFF
size: few; V: TRBV5-1; J: TRBJ2-3; D: TRBD1; DNA: TGCGCCAGCAGCGGGGCGAAGGGGGCTTTAACAGATACGCAGTATTTT; CDR3: CASSGAKGALTDTQYF
size: .; V: TRBV2; J: TRBJ2-1; D: .; DNA: TGTGCCAGCCAGCGGTACAGCTCCTACAATGAGCAGTTCTTC; CDR3: CASQRYSSYNEQFF
size: .; V: TRBV6-6; J: TRBJ2-7; D: .; DNA: TGTGCCCTCAGCCGGGGGCCTTCCTACGAGCAGTACTTC; CDR3: CALSRGPSYEQYF
size: few; V: TRBV4-2; J: TRBJ1-1; D: .; DNA: TGTGCCAGCAGCCAAGTTAACCAGAACACTGAAGCTTTCTTT; CDR3: CASSQVNQNTEAFF
size: .; V: TRBV19; J: TRBJ2-7; D: TRBD1; DNA: TGTGCCAGTAGTATTCGGACAGGAAGGCTGGCCGTCAGCTCCTACGAGCAGTACTTC; CDR3: CASSIRTGRLAVSSYEQYF
size: .; V: TRBV27; J: TRBJ1-4; D: .; DNA: TGTGCCAGCAGTTTCTTTCCACTGGGGGGGCGCTTTGGAACTAATGAAAAACTGTTTTTT; CDR3: CASSFFPLGGRFGTNEKLFF
size: .; V: TRBV23-1; J: TRBJ2-7; D: TRBD1; DNA: TGCGCCACCGCCAGGGGACAGGGGGATTACGAGCAGTACTTC; CDR3: CATARGQGDYEQYF
size: .; V: TRBV6-1; J: TRBJ1-2; D: .; DNA: TGTGCCAGCAGTGAAGCGAATCGGGGGAGCTATGGCTACACCTTC; CDR3: CASSEANRGSYGYTF
size: .; V: TRBV4-1; J: TRBJ1-1; D: TRBD1; DNA: TGCGCCAGCAGCTTCCGGGACAGGGGATTGAACACTGAAGCTTTCTTT; CDR3: CASSFRDRGLNTEAFF
size: few; V: TRBV12-5; J: TRBJ2-2; D: .; DNA: TGTGCTAGTCGAGTTTCGAACACCGGGGAGCTGTTTTTT; CDR3: CASRVSNTGELFF
size: .; V: TRBV30; J: TRBJ1-1; D: .; DNA: TGTGCCTGGAGGGTCCGTGGACAGACCAACACTGAAGCTTTCTTT; CDR3: CAWRVRGQTNTEAFF
size: .; V: TRBV11-3; J: TRBJ1-2; D: TRBD1; DNA: TGTGCCAGCAGCCCCCCCCAGACAGGGGGAATCGATGGCTACACCTTC; CDR3: CASSPPQTGGIDGYTF
size: .; V: TRBV11-2; J: TRBJ2-2; D: .; DNA: TGTGCCAGCAGCCCGACTAACACCGGGGAGCTGTTTTTT; CDR3: CASSPTNTGELFF
size: .; V: TRBV28; J: TRBJ2-7; D: .; DNA: TGTGCCAGCAGTCCGTACGGGCTCGTATACGAGCAGTACTTC; CDR3: CASSPYGLVYEQYF
size: .; V: TRBV30; J: TRBJ1-4; D: .; DNA: TGTGCCTGGAGTGCAAAGGTCAGGGCTAATGAAAAACTGTTTTTT; CDR3: CAWSAKVRANEKLFF
size: .; V: TRBV5-6; J: TRBJ1-2; D: .; DNA: TGTGCCAGCAGCCCGGGTAGGGGTCCTAACTATGGCTACACCTTC; CDR3: CASSPGRGPNYGYTF
size: .; V: TRBV9; J: TRBJ1-2; D: .; DNA: TGTGCCAGCAGCGTAGTCGGGGGGTCGTGCACCTTC; CDR3: CASSVVGGSCTF
size: .; V: TRBV19; J: TRBJ2-5; D: TRBD1; DNA: TGTGCCAGTAGTGCAGGACAGGGGACCCAAGAGACCCAGTACTTC; CDR3: CASSAGQGTQETQYF
size: .; V: TRBV6-5; J: TRBJ1-2; D: TRBD1; DNA: TGTGCCAGCAGGACAGGGGCCAGCCCGGCCTATGGCTACACCTTC; CDR3: CASRTGASPAYGYTF
size: .; V: TRBV27; J: TRBJ1-4; D: TRBD1; DNA: TGTGCCAGCAGCAACCTGGGGACAGGGAATGAAAAACTGTTTTTT; CDR3: CASSNLGTGNEKLFF
size: .; V: TRBV7-2; J: TRBJ2-7; D: .; DNA: TGTGCCAGCAGCTTAGCTGGACCCTACGAGCAGTACTTC; CDR3: CASSLAGPYEQYF
size: .; V: TRBV19; J: TRBJ2-4; D: .; DNA: TGTGCCAGTAGTATATCTGGCCTAGCGATGGACATTCAGTACTTC; CDR3: CASSISGLAMDIQYF
size: .; V: TRBV28; J: TRBJ2-6; D: .; DNA: TGTGCCAGCAGCACGACGGGCTCTGGGGCCAACGTCCTGACTTTC; CDR3: CASSTTGSGANVLTF
size: .; V: TRBV5-4; J: TRBJ2-6; D: .; DNA: TGTGCCAGCAGGGCTGAGGCAGTCTTCACTGGGGCCAACGTCCTGACTTTC; CDR3: CASRAEAVFTGANVLTF
size: .; V: TRBV11-2; J: TRBJ1-6; D: .; DNA: TGTGCCAGCAGCTTAGTTCCCGCGATTTCACCCCTCCACTTT; CDR3: CASSLVPAISPLHF
size: .; V: TRBV2; J: TRBJ1-4; D: TRBD1; DNA: TGTGCCAGCAGTGAACGGCCCCCGGGACAGATTAATGAAAAACTGTTTTTT; CDR3: CASSERPPGQINEKLFF
size: once; V: TRBV5-1; J: TRBJ1-2; D: .; DNA: TGCGCCAGCAGCTTGTCCGGGGGTGGCTACACCTTC; CDR3: CASSLSGGGYTF
size: .; V: TRBV2; J: TRBJ2-5; D: TRBD2; DNA: TGTGCCAGCAGTGAGTCGGGACTAGCGGGTCCCCTGTCGTACTTC; CDR3: CASSESGLAGPLSYF
size: .; V: TRBV19; J: TRBJ1-1; D: .; DNA: TGTGCCAGTAGTGCTAAAGCTGAGGCGAGGACTGAAGCTTTCTTT; CDR3: CASSAKAEARTEAFF
size: .; V: TRBV18; J: TRBJ2-2; D: .; DNA: TGTGCCAGCTCAGTTGCGCGAGAAATGAACACCGGGGAGCTGTTTTTT; CDR3: CASSVAREMNTGELFF
size: .; V: TRBV7-2; J: TRBJ1-2; D: .; DNA: TGTGCCAGCAGCTTAGCTAACACCGAGGGAGGCTACACCTTC; CDR3: CASSLANTEGGYTF
size: .; V: TRBV27; J: TRBJ2-7; D: .; DNA: TGTGCCAGCAGTTTATCCCCCCCAGGCTACGAGCAGTACTTC; CDR3: CASSLSPPGYEQYF
size: .; V: TRBV30; J: TRBJ1-1; D: TRBD1; DNA: TGTGCCTGGGGACAGGGCGTCACTGAAGCTTTCTTT; CDR3: CAWGQGVTEAFF
size: .; V: TRBV28; J: TRBJ2-4; D: .; DNA: TGTGCCAGCCGAGGGCCAGGCAAAAACATTCAGTACTTC; CDR3: CASRGPGKNIQYF
size: once; V: TRBV5-1; J: TRBJ2-5; D: TRBD2; DNA: TGCGCCAGCAGCTTTAGCGGGCTGGCTGATGCCCAGTACTTC; CDR3: CASSFSGLADAQYF
size: .; V: TRBV25-1; J: TRBJ1-4; D: .; DNA: TGTGCCAGCAGTGAATCTTCCAGGAAGAATGAAAAACTGTTTTTT; CDR3: CASSESSRKNEKLFF
size: .; V: TRBV5-1; J: TRBJ1-4; D: .; DNA: TGCGCCAGCAGGTCGGACGCCTTAAGTGAAAAACTGTTTTTT; CDR3: CASRSDALSEKLFF
size: .; V: TRBV6-5; J: TRBJ1-1; D: .; DNA: TGTGCCAGCAGTGAAAGTCTGAGCACTGAAGCTTTCTTT; CDR3: CASSESLSTEAFF
size: few; V: TRBV6-5; J: TRBJ2-7; D: .; DNA: TGTGCCAGCAGTTACTCGACCGGGGCTTCCTACGAGCAGTACTTC; CDR3: CASSYSTGASYEQYF
size: .; V: TRBV2; J: TRBJ2-3; D: TRBD1; DNA: TGTGCCAGCACCAGGGGGCAGAGCACAGATACGCAGTATTTT; CDR3: CASTRGQSTDTQYF
size: few; V: TRBV19; J: TRBJ2-7; D: .; DNA: TGTGCCAGTACCCCCAGGCCACCCTACGAGCAGTACTTC; CDR3: CASTPRPPYEQYF
size: .; V: TRBV7-8; J: TRBJ2-5; D: .; DNA: TGTGCCAGCAGCACTACTAACCAAGGCCGGGGGGAGACCCAGTACTTC; CDR3: CASSTTNQGRGETQYF
size: .; V: TRBV10-2; J: TRBJ2-7; D: .; DNA: TGCGCCAGCAGTGAGTCAATCCCCGTCGCCTACGAGCAGTACTTC; CDR3: CASSESIPVAYEQYF
size: .; V: TRBV7-7; J: TRBJ2-5; D: TRBD1; DNA: TGTGCCAGCAGCCAAGGACAGGGGGTGGGGGAGACCCAGTACTTC; CDR3: CASSQGQGVGETQYF
size: .; V: TRBV29-1; J: TRBJ2-1; D: .; DNA: TGCAGCGCGACCGGGACTGACTACAATGAGCAGTTCTTC; CDR3: CSATGTDYNEQFF
size: .; V: TRBV6-1; J: TRBJ1-2; D: .; DNA: TGTGCCAGCAGTGAAGTGGGGAAGGCTTCCTATGGCTACACCTTC; CDR3: CASSEVGKASYGYTF
size: few; V: TRBV9; J: TRBJ2-1; D: .; DNA: TGTGCCAGCAGCCCCACCGGGACTTTATCCTACAATGAGCAGTTCTTC; CDR3: CASSPTGTLSYNEQFF
size: .; V: TRBV27; J: TRBJ2-2; D: TRBD1; DNA: TGTGCCAGCAGTTTTTGGGGACAGGTGGGCACCGGGGAGCTGTTTTTT; CDR3: CASSFWGQVGTGELFF
size: once; V: TRBV28; J: TRBJ1-5; D: .; DNA: TGTGCCAGCGCCCTCAAGGCAGGGTGGTCCAATCAGCCCCAGCATTTT; CDR3: CASALKAGWSNQPQHF
size: .; V: TRBV10-3; J: TRBJ1-1; D: .; DNA: TGTGCCATCAGTGAGAGGGACACTGAAGCTTTCTTT; CDR3: CAISERDTEAFF
size: .; V: TRBV18; J: TRBJ2-2; D: .; DNA: TGTGCCAGCTCACCACCGGTCCGGGACACCGGGGAGCTGTTTTTT; CDR3: CASSPPVRDTGELFF